The entry below describes one T cell receptor (beta chain). The method was immunoSEQ multiplex PCR; TCRdb's version includes in-frame clones alone and lacks a portion of them. In the table there are 90,000 to 150,000 clones, approximately 85% of which are singletons. The sample originates from a study of T cell responses to AZD1222 COVID-19 vaccine. This CDR3 region has 15 residues. Germline loops: CDR1 SGHVS, CDR2 FNYEAQ. V gave up 1 base and J gave up 4 bases, with 14 bases separating them. The sequence was obtained from an adult in good health. The sample in question was peripheral blood, obtained on day 0 of AZD1222 vaccination. V is TRBV7-6 and J is TRBJ2-7; the D is unclear. CDR3 amino acids: CASSLERQEVYEQYF. Here the CDR3 DNA reads TGTGCCAGCAGCTTAGAGAGACAAGAGGTTTACGAGCAGTACTTC.